This TCR beta chain was recorded in a study of technical replicates of blood from several donors. The assay was immunoSEQ multiplex PCR, and TCRdb's table has in-frame clones only and misses some. The table includes about 73,000 clones, approximately 90% detected once. The TCR was taken from a human donor in good health. Some clones in this sample may be carry-over from other donors' samples. The sequencing input was PBMCs.

The CDR3 bases are TGCGCCAGCAGCCAAGAAGGGGGCGTGGAGACCCAGTACTTC. This codes for CASSQEGGVETQYF. The rearrangement joins TRBV4-1 to TRBJ2-5; 7 nucleotides agree with TRBD1. Trimming took 0 bases from V and 5 from J; bases not matched to a gene: 3. CDR3 length: 14 residues. From germline, CDR1 is MGHRA and CDR2 YSYEKL.